Following are 17 T cell receptor beta chains from one sample sequenced in a study of tissue T cells after allogeneic stem cell transplantation. Sequencing was performed with immunoSEQ multiplex PCR; in TCRdb, only in-frame clones are kept and a portion is missing. The sample consists of about 42,000 clones, around 90% of them appearing once. Source: blood, taken before transplantation. The receptors were sampled from a woman aged 40-69 years who later had graft-versus-host disease after an allogeneic stem cell transplant.

The chain uses TRBV7-2 and TRBJ2-5; D is uncertain. Trimming pared 1 base from V and 2 bases from J, leaving 8 bases between. From germline, CDR1 is SGHTA and CDR2 FQGNSA. CDR3 length: 14 amino acids. The CDR3 DNA sequence: TGTGCCAGCAGCTTAGTGGGGTTGCAAGAGACCCAGTACTTC. This codes for CASSLVGLQETQYF.

This chain links TRBV19 with TRBJ2-7; a possible D gene is TRBD2 (6 bases). The CDR3 runs 14 residues. V lost 6 bases and J 1 base, leaving 13 bases between the germline ends. Looked up from germline, CDR1 is LNHDA and CDR2 is SQIVND (reference sequence). The DNA of the CDR3 is TGTGCCAGTAGCGGGAGAGAGGGGTCCTACGAGCAGTACTTC. Amino acids: CASSGREGSYEQYF.

V and J are TRBV7-6 and TRBJ2-2; D tentatively fits TRBD1 or TRBD2 (5 bases each). This CDR3 contains 16 residues. Trimming removed 5 bases from V and 5 bases from J, with 18 bases in between. Germline CDR1 and CDR2: SGHVS and FNYEAQ. The CDR3 DNA is TGTGCCAGCAGCCCCAGTCCGGGGAAGGGGACCGGGGAGCTGTTTTTT. This codes for CASSPSPGKGTGELFF.

V gene TRBV19 combines with J gene TRBJ1-3; D is perhaps TRBD1 (6 bases). The V and J ends lost 2 bases and 4 bases respectively, with 12 bases between them. The CDR3 runs 15 residues. Per germline, CDR1 LNHDA and CDR2 SQIVND (reference sequence). CDR3 in DNA: TGTGCCAGTAGTATACAGGGGCCCGAGGGAAACACCATATATTTT. Amino acids: CASSIQGPEGNTIYF.

This clone showed up just a few times. The chain links TRBV3-1 (or the pseudogene TRBV3-2) to TRBJ1-6; a weak D match, TRBD1 (6 bases). CDR3 length: 13 amino acids. Germline lookup yields CDR1 LGHDT and CDR2 YNNKEL (reference sequence). Trimming shortened V by 4 bases and J by 10 bases, and 11 bases separated the two germline ends. CDR3 in amino acids: CASSPRTDSPLHF. The CDR3 DNA reads as TGTGCCAGCAGCCCCCGGACAGACTCACCCCTCCACTTT.

The chain recombines TRBV5-1 with TRBJ2-3; 9 bases fit TRBD2. The V and J ends lost 7 bases and 4 bases, in that order; junction bases with no gene match: 10. CDR1 and CDR2 from the germline V gene are SGHRS and YFSETQ. CDR3 size: 15 residues. The CDR3 DNA sequence: TGCGCCAGCTGTGATAGCGGGAGTAACTCAGATACGCAGTATTTT. Amino acid sequence: CASCDSGSNSDTQYF.

The rearrangement uses TRBV29-1 and TRBJ1-1, with a possible D match to TRBD1 (6 bases). This CDR3 has 14 residues. V was trimmed by 7 bases and J by 0 bases, leaving 15 bases between them. Germline V CDR1 and CDR2: SQVTM, ANQGSEA. The CDR3 here is CSGIRGGLNTEAFF. In nucleotides, the CDR3 is TGCAGCGGGATCCGAGGGGGTTTGAACACTGAAGCTTTCTTT.

This chain joins TRBV5-1 and TRBJ2-7, with D possibly being TRBD2 (6 bases). The CDR3 extends over 14 amino acids. Germline assignment: CDR1 SGHRS and CDR2 YFSETQ. Trimming removed 0 bases at V and 7 bases at J, with 14 bases between. CDR3 sequence reads: CASSLGGAMGEQYF. The CDR3 bases are TGCGCCAGCAGCTTGGGCGGGGCCATGGGGGAGCAGTACTTC.

The rearrangement uses TRBV6-4 and TRBJ2-3; weak D call: TRBD2 (6 bases). CDR1 and CDR2 from the germline V gene are MRHNA and SNTAGT. Trimming cost V 7 bases and J 0 bases, with 23 bases left between them. The CDR3 has 18 amino acids. For the CDR3, the DNA is TGTGCCAGCACCGTTTATAAGGGACTTGCATCTAGCACAGATACGCAGTATTTT. Amino acids: CASTVYKGLASSTDTQYF.

The CDR3 nucleotides are TGTGCCAGCAGCCAAGCGGGACAGCCCAAAGCTTTCTTT. Encoded protein: CASSQAGQPKAFF. The chain recombines TRBV3-1 (or the pseudogene TRBV3-2) with TRBJ1-1; TRBD1 agrees at 7 bases. Germline CDR1 and CDR2: LGHDT and YNNKEL (reference sequence). The trim removed 1 base at V and 9 bases at J, leaving 5 bases unmatched. This CDR3 contains 13 residues.

The chain joins TRBV19 to TRBJ1-5; D not certain. This CDR3 comprises 13 residues. CDR1 and CDR2 from the germline V gene are LNHDA and SQIVND (reference sequence). Trimming stripped 5 bases from V and 5 bases from J, with 10 bases between. The CDR3 protein is CASSPGPYQPQHF. CDR3 DNA sequence: TGTGCCAGTAGTCCCGGGCCATATCAGCCCCAGCATTTT.

This CDR3 is CASSPLAGGRYNEQFF. The CDR3 nucleotides read TGTGCCAGCAGTCCACTAGCGGGAGGTCGTTACAATGAGCAGTTCTTC. The chain couples TRBV25-1 to TRBJ2-1; 12 bases line up with TRBD2. This CDR3 is 16 amino acids long. Losses at the gene ends were 5 bases for V and 4 bases for J; bases not matched to a gene: 6. CDR1 MGHDK and CDR2 SYGVNS come from the germline V gene.

This clone was counted only a few times. This chain links TRBV23-1 with TRBJ2-1; D is undetermined. Being an ORF, TRBV23-1 has a function that is uncertain. The V end lost 3 bases, the J end lost 9 bases, and 15 bases lay between the germline ends. The CDR3 contains 14 residues. CDR3 DNA: TGCGCCAGCAGTCACCTCACCCCGGGCGGTGAGCAGTTCTTC. It codes for CASSHLTPGGEQFF.

V gene TRBV25-1 combines with J gene TRBJ2-6, with unresolved D. Deletions cut 5 bases from V and 0 bases from J, with 5 bases between. The germline gives CDR1 MGHDK, CDR2 SYGVNS. The CDR3 loop spans 14 amino acids. DNA of the CDR3: TGTGCCAGCAGTCGGAGCTCTGGGGCCAACGTCCTGACTTTC. This translates into CASSRSSGANVLTF.

This rearrangement joins TRBV19 to TRBJ2-7, with 9 nucleotides matching TRBD1. There are 14 residues in the CDR3. Germline V gene lookup returns CDR1 LNHDA and CDR2 SQIVND (reference sequence). Trimming removed 7 bases from V and 3 bases from J; junction bases left unmatched: 7. CDR3 nucleotides: TGTGCCAGTACCCCCGGGACAGGGTTCTACGAGCAGTACTTC. Amino acid sequence: CASTPGTGFYEQYF.

The rearrangement uses TRBV4-3 and TRBJ2-1; TRBD2 matches at 10 bases. Germline trimming cut 1 base from V and 2 bases from J; bases unmatched to any gene: 2. This CDR3 spans 16 amino acids. Germline V CDR1 and CDR2: LGHNA, YSLEER. In DNA, the CDR3 is TGCGCCAGCAGCCAAGCTCTAGCGGGAGCCTACAATGAGCAGTTCTTC. It yields the protein CASSQALAGAYNEQFF.

The CDR3 region is CASSHLGYEQYF. Written as DNA, the CDR3 is TGTGCCAGCAGCCATCTGGGCTACGAGCAGTACTTC. The chain has TRBV5-8 and TRBJ2-7, with D hard to call. CDR1 and CDR2 from the germline V gene are SGHTS and YDEGEE. With 4 bases removed from V and 3 bases from J, the gap between germline ends came to 8 bases. The CDR3 length is 12 residues.